This T cell receptor beta chain comes out of a study of shared clonotypes between healthy human individuals. Overall study results and limits: Generation of non-shared clonotypes was less probable than generation of clonotypes shared by all four donors. An expected dependence of interdonor clonotype sharing on sequencing depth was noted.

Assay: immunoSEQ multiplex PCR; the TCRdb copy retains only in-frame clones and omits some. The sample has roughly 2,000,000 clones; about 95% are singletons. Note on this clone: Its antigen remains unknown.

CDR1 and CDR2 (germline): SGHAT, FQNNGV. The CDR3 runs to 12 residues. V was pared by 6 bases and J by 7 bases, with 10 bases between. Positive CCR7 selection of CD45RO-negative cells yielded the naive CD8 cells, and terminally differentiated effector memory CD45RA+ cells were excluded. The chain recombines TRBV11-2 with TRBJ2-1; maybe TRBD1 (5 bases). The sequencing sample was made of naive CD8+ T cells sorted from blood. The TCR was taken from a man younger than 35 in good health. The CDR3 is CASRVGENEQFF. As DNA, the CDR3 is TGTGCCAGCAGGGTAGGGGAAAATGAGCAGTTCTTC.